This passage covers 27 T cell receptor beta chains from one sample sequenced in a study of blood T cells in healthy people across ages. Combining a sample-barcoded 5' primer with a J-beta primer mix, a second PCR ran for about 6 to 11 cycles. TCRdb independently ran MiXCR on the 5' RACE reads; one entry per CDR3 protein. The sample contains about 580,000 distinct CDR3 sequences, 45% to 55% of which appear only once. The sample taken for sequencing was blood. These receptor sequences come from a man older than 75 in good health.

There are a few counts of this clonotype. The genes are TRBV4-2 and TRBJ2-1, with 10 bases identical to TRBD2. In germline, CDR1 is LGHNA, CDR2 YNFKEQ. V shed 1 base, J shed 3 bases, and the junction held 3 bases outside the gene matches. CDR3 length equals 16 residues. The CDR3 region has the DNA TGTGCCAGCAGCCAAGGGCTAGCGGGGGACTACAATGAGCAGTTCTTC. It is translated as CASSQGLAGDYNEQFF.

The V call is TRBV20-1, the J call TRBJ2-5; D unresolved. The germline V and J ends were trimmed by 6 bases and 5 bases, with 16 bases remaining between them. Germline CDR1 is DFQATT and CDR2 is SNEGSKA (reference sequence). The CDR3 length is 13 residues. CDR3 nucleotides: TGCAGTGCGAACCCCAGGCTTCGTGAGACCCAGTACTTC. It specifies CSANPRLRETQYF.

The chain couples TRBV7-2 to TRBJ2-5; weak D call: TRBD2 (6 bases). The V end lost 1 base, the J end lost 7 bases, and 16 bases lay between the germline ends. This CDR3 is built from 15 residues. Germline assignment: CDR1 SGHTA and CDR2 FQGNSA. CDR3 amino acids: CASSLDRALGGTQYF. DNA of the CDR3: TGTGCCAGCAGCTTAGATAGGGCTCTCGGGGGGACCCAGTACTTC.

This chain uses TRBV7-2 with TRBJ2-7; D unclear. There are 12 residues in the CDR3. Germline V gene data show CDR1 as SGHTA and CDR2 as FQGNSA. Trimming removed 1 base at V and 3 bases at J, with 4 bases between. Here the CDR3 reads CASSLVVYEQYF. As DNA, the CDR3 is TGTGCCAGCAGCTTAGTGGTCTACGAGCAGTACTTC.

V usage is TRBV5-1 and J usage is TRBJ1-4, with 9 bases fitting TRBD1. V gave up 4 bases and J gave up 3 bases; unmatched junction bases: 7. Looked up from germline, CDR1 is SGHRS and CDR2 is YFSETQ. This CDR3 comprises 16 residues. The CDR3 DNA follows: TGCGCCAGCAGCGTGGGACAGGGTCGGGCTAATGAAAAACTGTTTTTT. Its translation: CASSVGQGRANEKLFF.

This clonotype was recorded at least ten times. This sequence joins TRBV6-6 and TRBJ2-5, with D perhaps TRBD2 (7 bases). V was trimmed by 2 bases and J by 2 bases, leaving 9 bases between them. The CDR3 loop spans 14 amino acids. CDR1 is MNHNY and CDR2 is SVGAGI in the germline V gene (reference sequence). The CDR3 DNA reads as TGTGCCAGCAGTTACGGGAGGGGGCAAGAGACCCAGTACTTC. It translates to CASSYGRGQETQYF.

Turning to this clonotype: A read error may be the cause here, since a much bigger clone is one base away. The chain carries TRBV7-9 and TRBJ2-1; D may be TRBD1 (6 bases). The germline gives CDR1 SEHNR, CDR2 FQNEAQ (reference sequence). Between the trimmed V and J ends, which lost 1 base and 8 bases, there was a span of 15 bases. The CDR3 has 15 amino acids. The CDR3 sequence: CASSLGAGVGDEQFF. CDR3 nucleotide sequence: TGTGCCAGCAGCTTAGGGGCAGGGGTGGGCGATGAGCAGTTCTTC. The complete variable domain, with remaining parts taken from reference TRBV7-9 and TRBJ2-1, reads DTGVSQNPRHKITKRGQNVTFRCDPISEHNRLYWYRQTLGQGPEFLTYFQNEAQLEKSRLLSDRFSAERPKGSFSTLEIQRTEQGDSAMYLCASSLGAGVGDEQFFGPGTRLTVL.

The gene calls are TRBV25-1 and TRBJ2-7, with TRBD1 as a possible D gene (6 bases). This CDR3 contains 16 residues. Trimming removed 1 base at V and 1 base at J, with 14 bases between. Germline CDR1 is MGHDK and CDR2 is SYGVNS. The CDR3 coding sequence is TGTGCCAGCAGTGAATGGGGGCAGGGGCTATCCTACGAGCAGTACTTC. This translates into CASSEWGQGLSYEQYF.

This chain joins TRBV6-2 or TRBV6-3 and TRBJ2-7; D perhaps matches TRBD2 (6 bases). The germline gives CDR1 MNHEY, CDR2 SVGEGT. This CDR3 is built from 15 residues. Between the trimmed V and J ends, which lost 4 bases and 3 bases, there was a span of 16 bases. The CDR3 DNA is TGTGCCAGCAGTTTCCATCGGGAGTCTGACTACGAGCAGTACTTC. Encoded protein: CASSFHRESDYEQYF.

Remarks on this clonotype: It may be a read error: a sequence one base away is much more abundant. The chain employs TRBV20-1 and TRBJ2-1; possibly TRBD2 for D (6 bases). Germline lookup yields CDR1 DFQATT and CDR2 SNEGSKA (reference sequence). CDR3 size: 15 residues. Deletions cut 5 bases from V and 5 bases from J, with 19 bases between. CDR3 region: CSAGPGTQTHNEQFF. Here the CDR3 DNA reads TGCAGTGCTGGACCCGGGACTCAGACCCACAATGAGCAGTTCTTC.

V gene TRBV18 combines with J gene TRBJ2-1, with a weak D call TRBD1 (6 bases). Germline CDR1 and CDR2: KGHSH and LQKENI. V was pared by 6 bases and J by 6 bases, with 15 bases between. This CDR3 is built from 14 residues. CDR3 coding DNA: TGTGCCAGCTCGGACAGACTAATTGGCAATGAGCAGTTCTTC. Its translation is CASSDRLIGNEQFF. Full variable domain (remainder filled in from reference TRBV18 and TRBJ2-1): NAGVMQNPRHLVRRRGQEARLRCSPMKGHSHVYWYRQLPEEGLKFMVYLQKENIIDESGMPKERFSAEFPKEGPSILRIQQVVRGDSAAYFCASSDRLIGNEQFFGPGTRLTVL.

The chain has TRBV20-1 and TRBJ2-7; the D gene is possibly TRBD1 (6 bases). Between the trimmed V and J ends, which lost 3 bases and 6 bases, there was a span of 21 bases. Germline loops: CDR1 DFQATT, CDR2 SNEGSKA (reference sequence). The CDR3 has 15 amino acids. CDR3 loop: CSASGAGDMISEQYF. CDR3 DNA sequence: TGCAGTGCTAGCGGTGCAGGGGATATGATTTCCGAGCAGTACTTC.

This clonotype was counted only a few times. The chain links TRBV28 to TRBJ2-7; TRBD1 matches 8 bases. V was clipped by 9 bases and J by 2 bases; unmatched bases: 9. The length of the CDR3 is 14 residues. CDR1 is MDHEN, CDR2 SYDVKM, per germline. The DNA of the CDR3 is TGTGCCAGTGGCAATCCGGACAGGGCCTACGAGCAGTACTTC. It yields the protein CASGNPDRAYEQYF.

The CDR3 region is CSANTARRPGGGNTIYF. Here the CDR3 DNA reads TGCAGTGCTAATACAGCGCGTCGACCTGGGGGCGGAAACACCATATATTTT. V gene TRBV20-1 combines with J gene TRBJ1-3; tentative D call: TRBD1 (6 bases). The CDR3 length is 17 residues. V shed 4 bases and J shed 4 bases, with 23 bases lying between them. Germline V CDR1 and CDR2: DFQATT, SNEGSKA (reference sequence).

This clonotype was picked up one time. The rearrangement joins TRBV20-1 to TRBJ1-6; D not certain. V lost 3 bases and J lost 7, with 10 bases in between. Germline V gene lookup returns CDR1 DFQATT and CDR2 SNEGSKA (reference sequence). This CDR3 contains 13 residues. The DNA of the CDR3 is TGCAGTGCTAGCCTGAGAACCAATTCACCCCTCCACTTT. The encoded protein is CSASLRTNSPLHF.

This clonotype has just a few counts. V and J are TRBV7-2 and TRBJ2-1; 10 positions match TRBD1. The CDR3 contains 17 residues. In germline, CDR1 is SGHTA, CDR2 FQGNSA. With V trimmed by 1 base and J by 9 bases, 12 bases remained unmatched. The CDR3 nucleotides are TGTGCCAGCAGCTTAGAAACCGGGACAGGGGCGTTGGGTGAGCAGTTCTTC. Translation: CASSLETGTGALGEQFF. Full variable domain (rest looked up from reference TRBV7-2 and TRBJ2-1): GAGVSQSPSNKVTEKGKDVELRCDPISGHTALYWYRQSLGQGLEFLIYFQGNSAPDKSGLPSDRFSAERTGGSVSTLTIQRTQQEDSAVYLCASSLETGTGALGEQFFGPGTRLTVL.

The CDR3 DNA is TGTGCCAGCAGCGTCGGGCTAGGTACCTACAATGAGCAGTTCTTC. This sequence encodes CASSVGLGTYNEQFF. This sequence joins TRBV9 and TRBJ2-1, with no clear D. There are 15 residues in the CDR3. Trimming took off 2 bases at V and 2 bases at J, with 11 bases between the two ends. Looked up from germline, CDR1 is SGDLS and CDR2 is YYNGEE.

The chain recombines TRBV12-3 or TRBV12-4 with TRBJ1-6; 10 bases fit TRBD1. The trim removed 10 bases at V and 7 bases at J, leaving 10 bases unmatched. CDR3 length: 15 amino acids. The CDR3 here is CATRGWGQGNSPLHF. CDR3 DNA: TGTGCCACCAGAGGTTGGGGACAGGGGAATTCACCCCTCCACTTT.

This clonotype was seen a few times. The chain uses TRBV7-2 and TRBJ2-5; D is ambiguous. CDR1 and CDR2 (germline): SGHTA, FQGNSA. V lost 1 base to trimming and J lost 2 bases, with 8 bases between them. The length of the CDR3 is 14 residues. CDR3 DNA: TGTGCCAGCAGCTTAGTCCCAACGCAAGAGACCCAGTACTTC. Its translation: CASSLVPTQETQYF.

This clonotype was recorded a few times. V usage is TRBV5-5 and J usage is TRBJ1-2, with D uncertain. V was pared by 0 bases and J by 4 bases, with 13 bases between. The germline CDR1 and CDR2 sequences are SGHKS and YYEKEE (reference sequence). The CDR3 contains 15 residues. The CDR3 bases are TGTGCCAGCAGCTTGGGGGAGGCGCGATCCTATGGCTACACCTTC. It yields the protein CASSLGEARSYGYTF. Full variable domain (missing parts from reference TRBV5-5 and TRBJ1-2): DAGVTQSPTHLIKTRGQQVTLRCSPISGHKSVSWYQQVLGQGPQFIFQYYEKEERGRGNFPDRFSARQFPNYSSELNVNALLLGDSALYLCASSLGEARSYGYTFGSGTRLTVV.

The chain employs TRBV27 and TRBJ2-7; D call uncertain. V lost 5 bases and J 7 bases, leaving 21 bases between the germline ends. The CDR3 is 15 amino acids. Per the germline V gene, CDR1 is MNHEY and CDR2 is SMNVEV (reference sequence). In DNA, the CDR3 is TGTGCCAGCAGTCCCTACCGGACCAAACCTGGGGAGCAGTACTTC. Its protein is CASSPYRTKPGEQYF.

The chain employs TRBV6-5 and TRBJ2-3, with TRBD2 matching over 11 bases. Trimming cost V 2 bases and J 2 bases; bases outside gene matches: 3. The CDR3 sequence is 16 residues long. The germline V gene has CDR1 MNHEY and CDR2 SVGAGI. CDR3 nucleotide sequence: TGTGCCAGCAGTTACCTTAGCGGGAGGGCCACAGATACGCAGTATTTT. Its translation is CASSYLSGRATDTQYF.

In its sample, this clonotype was seen a few times. The genes are TRBV9 and TRBJ2-7; 12 nucleotides align to TRBD1. Looked up from germline, CDR1 is SGDLS and CDR2 is YYNGEE. The CDR3 is 15 residues long. J was trimmed by 9 bases and V by 0 bases; bases with no gene match: 7. Here the CDR3 reads CASSVEGQGALRQYF. In DNA, the CDR3 is TGTGCCAGCAGCGTAGAGGGACAGGGGGCCCTCCGGCAGTACTTC.

V and J are TRBV6-1 and TRBJ1-1, with TRBD1 matching 7 bases. The CDR3 extends over 18 amino acids. The germline CDR1 and CDR2 sequences are MNHNS and SASEGT. Unmatched junction bases numbered 20, after V lost 6 bases and J lost 4 bases. DNA for the CDR3: TGTGCCAGCAGCGTCGAAGGCACAGGGGCAAGACCGGGCACTGAAGCTTTCTTT. Protein sequence: CASSVEGTGARPGTEAFF.

This clonotype was observed a few times. This chain connects TRBV7-2 to TRBJ1-4; no definite D call. V lost 5 bases and J lost 8, with 12 bases in between. The CDR3 runs to 13 residues. Per the germline V gene, CDR1 is SGHTA and CDR2 is FQGNSA. CDR3 protein: CASSPGHREKLFF. CDR3 DNA: TGTGCCAGCAGCCCAGGCCACCGGGAAAAACTGTTTTTT.

The CDR3 region has the DNA TGTGCCAGCAGACAGGGGGATGGCTACACCTTC. This gives the protein CASRQGDGYTF. V usage is TRBV9 and J usage is TRBJ1-2; the match to TRBD1 covers 8 bases. Germline lookup yields CDR1 SGDLS and CDR2 YYNGEE. The J segment lost 6 bases and the V segment lost 5 bases, leaving 0 bases of the junction unmatched. The CDR3 is 11 amino acids.

This sequence joins TRBV10-3 and TRBJ2-7; tentatively, D is TRBD2 (5 bases). The J call may be faulty, since TRBJ2-5 better matches the DNA end. The CDR3 has 14 amino acids. Germline V gene sequence: CDR1 ENHRY, CDR2 SYGVKD. This chain's CDR3 is CAISEGSEDWTQYF. The DNA for the CDR3 is TGTGCCATCAGTGAGGGGTCGGAGGATTGGACCCAGTACTTC.